The table lists the clone carrying this TCR beta chain with many counts. Its antigen is undetermined. Germline CDR1 reads MNHEY; CDR2 reads SVGEGT. The CDR3 is 19 amino acids. The V gene end was trimmed by 5 bases and the J gene end by 0 bases; junction bases not matched to a gene: 18. Indicated time point: newly diagnosed GD, antithyroid drugs for less than 3 months. PBMC-extracted RNA yielded the TCR library. EDTA tubes held 9 to 10 milliliters of peripheral blood from each patient. The sample is drawn from a study of regulatory T cells in long-lasting Graves disease. Study-level results: Persistent disease exhibited a predilection for TRBV28, TRBJ1-2 and TRBJ2-5.

The TCR beta library used iRepertoire HTBI primers with Arm-PCR amplification of CDR3. TCRdb re-called the multiplex PCR reads through MiXCR, storing one row per CDR3 protein. The data show approximately 400,000 distinct CDR3 sequences, roughly 12% seen once. These data are also associated with another study on T cells in Graves' hyperthyroidism and ophthalmopathy. That report notes: Clonotypes that were expanded in thyroid above 0.001 mostly appeared in blood too.

Material: peripheral blood mononuclear cells (PBMCs), obtained at new diagnosis, from a patient treated with antithyroid drugs. This clonotype was obtained from a woman between 18 and 29 years old with Graves disease. V gene TRBV6-2 or TRBV6-3 combines with J gene TRBJ1-1, with 7 bases matching TRBD1. CDR3 sequence reads: CASSERPGTAFWMNTEAFF. The CDR3 DNA is TGTGCCAGCAGTGAGCGCCCAGGGACAGCCTTTTGGATGAACACTGAAGCTTTCTTT.